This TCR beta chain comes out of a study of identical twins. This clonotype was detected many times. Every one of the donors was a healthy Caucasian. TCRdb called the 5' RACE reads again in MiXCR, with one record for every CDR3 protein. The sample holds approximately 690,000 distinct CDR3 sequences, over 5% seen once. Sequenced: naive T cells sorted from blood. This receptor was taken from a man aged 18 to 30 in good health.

The DNA of the CDR3 is TGTGCCAGCAGTTTAACGGGCGAGAACAGTGCCCAGTACTTC. This codes for CASSLTGENSAQYF. V and J are TRBV12-3 or TRBV12-4 and TRBJ2-5; D ambiguous. V was pared by 2 bases and J by 9 bases, with 16 bases between. The length of the CDR3 is 14 residues.